This T cell receptor beta chain was identified during a study of blood T cell repertoires in COVID-19 (dated by TCRdb to the early 2020s). A note on the overall study: Samples from collaborators originated in the United States, Italy and Spain and spanned both the acute and convalescent phases of COVID-19. The prospective study material was composed of cDNA or gDNA derived from T cells, B-cell-depleted T cells, or PBMCs. Deeply sampled blood TCRbeta repertoires from subjects exposed to, actively infected with, or recovered from COVID-19 were included in the dataset. A freely available public database, intended as a resource for researchers studying the immune response to SARS-CoV-2, is where the repertoires were released. Samples came from the ongoing ImmuneRACE study (first 160 participants) plus 1,254 subjects from 6 global collaborators. Sample metadata almost always included a de-identified subject ID, COVID-19 status, age in years and sex. HLA class I and class II types, where available, came from metadata supplied by the sample provider rather than from assay-based typing. What the authors observed across the whole study: How much clinical and demographic metadata was included differed by source and by participant, and the metadata was provided uncurated.

The collaborating institutions used their own protocols to collect whole blood in K2EDTA tubes. Collaborator samples were shipped for TCRbeta analysis as frozen whole blood, isolated PBMCs, or DNA extracted from either sample type. The immunoSEQ Assay, a bias-controlled multiplex PCR, was used to amplify TCRbeta CDR3 regions from genomic DNA. The original pipeline was this. The number of nucleated cells in each sample was estimated from the amplification of reference gene primers within the assay. Sequence reads were collapsed and filtered to measure the absolute abundance of every unique TCRbeta CDR3 rearrangement. For each sample, productive Simpson clonality was calculated as the square root of Simpson's diversity index over productive rearrangements. Sourced from immuneACCESS, this table was stored by TCRdb with only in-frame sequences that have V and J called. A share of the clones is absent; for the studies checked, an unresolved V gene accounts for under half, and the remainder has no known explanation. V, J and clone size reflect that table, while D and trimming were determined from the DNA. This sample comprises roughly 250,000 clones, over 80% of them detected only once. Jointly, the top ten make up around 5.5% of the sample.

Comments on this clone: It lacks a known antigen. Qualities for individual bases were not recorded, and no much larger clone is one base off.

The receptor was derived from a human donor in a cohort sampled during active COVID-19. Material: peripheral blood.

The CDR3 reads as follows: CASSSSGRYDNEQFF. The DNA reads as follows: TGTGCCAGCAGCAGTAGCGGGAGGTACGACAATGAGCAGTTCTTC. Recombination connected TRBV5-6 to TRBJ2-1; 10 of the junction bases match TRBD2. V ends up 4 bases short and J 5 bases short, with an unmatched junction base count of 6. CDR1 is given as SGHDT and CDR2 as YYEEEE, both from the germline V gene. The CDR3 numbers 15 residues from cysteine through phenylalanine. Only the CDR3 part of the read is kept: 45 bases, read in frame from the first base.